The T cell receptor (beta chain) described here comes from a study of cytomegalovirus exposure and HLA in healthy donors. Study-level points and caveats: CMV serostatus was the sole immune exposure information available. Common viral pathogens (according to a later analysis) appeared linked to several of the most significant clusters. Follow-up analysis found HLA locus-dependent TCR association rates, highest for DRB1 and lowest for HLA-C. In vitro testing confirmed a few CMV-associated chains as specific for CMV antigens.

V was pared by 4 bases and J by 3 bases, with 4 bases of the junction left unmatched. The CDR3 covers 15 residues. Germline CDR1 SGHTS, CDR2 YDEGEE. 13 Jbeta primers and 60 Vbeta primers were used for the PCR. The assay was immunoSEQ multiplex PCR, and TCRdb's table has in-frame clones only and misses some. The sample gives about 94,000 clones, 70% to 85% of which show up once; 10% is in the top ten. Notes on this clone: Its antigen is still unknown.

This TCR derives from a human donor in good health. The sample consisted of PBMCs. The rearrangement joins TRBV5-8 to TRBJ2-7, with 13 bases matching TRBD2. CDR3 sequence: CASSLGTSGDYEQYF. The CDR3 DNA reads TGTGCCAGCAGCCTGGGGACTAGCGGGGACTACGAGCAGTACTTC.